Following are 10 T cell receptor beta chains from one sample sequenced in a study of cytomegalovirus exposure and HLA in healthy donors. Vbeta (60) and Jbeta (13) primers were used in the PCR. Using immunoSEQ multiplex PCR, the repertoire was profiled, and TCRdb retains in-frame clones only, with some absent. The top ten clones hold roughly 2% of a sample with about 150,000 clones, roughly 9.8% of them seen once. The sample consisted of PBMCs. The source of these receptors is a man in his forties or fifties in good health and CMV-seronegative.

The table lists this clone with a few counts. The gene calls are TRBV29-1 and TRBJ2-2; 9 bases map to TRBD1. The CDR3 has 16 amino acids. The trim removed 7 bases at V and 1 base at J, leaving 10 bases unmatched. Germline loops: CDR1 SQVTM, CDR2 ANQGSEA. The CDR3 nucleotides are TGCAGCGCTTCGGACAGGGGACTCAAGAACACCGGGGAGCTGTTTTTT. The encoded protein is CSASDRGLKNTGELFF.

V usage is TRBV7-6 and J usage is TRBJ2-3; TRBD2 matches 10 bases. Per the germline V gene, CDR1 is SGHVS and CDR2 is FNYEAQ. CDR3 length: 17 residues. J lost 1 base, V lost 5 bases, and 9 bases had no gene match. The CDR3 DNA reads TGTGCCAGCAGCGCTGAGGGACTAGCGAGGGGCACAGATACGCAGTATTTT. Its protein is CASSAEGLARGTDTQYF. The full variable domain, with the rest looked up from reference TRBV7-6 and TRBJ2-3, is GAGVSQSPRYKVTKRGQDVALRCDPISGHVSLYWYRQALGQGPEFLTYFNYEAQQDKSGLPNDRFSAERPEGSISTLTIQRTEQRDSAMYRCASSAEGLARGTDTQYFGPGTRLTVL.

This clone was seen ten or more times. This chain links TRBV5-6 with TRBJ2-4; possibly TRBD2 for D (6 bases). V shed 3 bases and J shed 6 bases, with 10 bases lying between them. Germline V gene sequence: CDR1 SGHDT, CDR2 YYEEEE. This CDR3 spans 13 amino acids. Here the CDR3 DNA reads TGTGCCAGCAGCTCGAGAGCGGGAAACATTCAGTACTTC. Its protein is CASSSRAGNIQYF.

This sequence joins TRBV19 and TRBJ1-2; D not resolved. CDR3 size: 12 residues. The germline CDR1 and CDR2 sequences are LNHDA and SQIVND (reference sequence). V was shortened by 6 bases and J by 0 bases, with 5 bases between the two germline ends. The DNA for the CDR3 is TGTGCCAGTAGCCGTTCTAACTATGGCTACACCTTC. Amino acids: CASSRSNYGYTF.

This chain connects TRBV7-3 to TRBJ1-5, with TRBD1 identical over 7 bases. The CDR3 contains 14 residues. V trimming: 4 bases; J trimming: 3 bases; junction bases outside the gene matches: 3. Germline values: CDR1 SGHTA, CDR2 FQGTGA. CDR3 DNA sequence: TGTGCCAGCAGCTCGGGACAGCCCAATCAGCCCCAGCATTTT. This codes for CASSSGQPNQPQHF. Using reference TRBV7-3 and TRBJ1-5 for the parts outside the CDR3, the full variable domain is GAGVSQTPSNKVTEKGKYVELRCDPISGHTALYWYRQSLGQGPEFLIYFQGTGAADDSGLPNDRFFAVRPEGSVSTLKIQRTERGDSAVYLCASSSGQPNQPQHFGDGTRLSIL.

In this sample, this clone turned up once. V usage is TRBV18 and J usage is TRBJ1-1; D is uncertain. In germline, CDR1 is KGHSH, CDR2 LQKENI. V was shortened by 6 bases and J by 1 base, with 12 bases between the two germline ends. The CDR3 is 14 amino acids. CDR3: CASSPITRNTEAFF. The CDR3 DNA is TGTGCCAGCTCCCCGATAACGAGGAACACTGAAGCTTTCTTT.

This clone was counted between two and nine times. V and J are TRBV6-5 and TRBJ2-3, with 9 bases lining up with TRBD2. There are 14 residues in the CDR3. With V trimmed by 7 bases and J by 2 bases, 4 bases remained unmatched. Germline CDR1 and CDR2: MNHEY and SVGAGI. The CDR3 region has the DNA TGTGCCAGCAAGACTAGCGGATCCACAGATACGCAGTATTTT. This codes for CASKTSGSTDTQYF.

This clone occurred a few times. CDR3 residues: CSVLNSWSADTQYF. The CDR3 nucleotides are TGCAGCGTTCTAAATTCTTGGAGTGCAGATACGCAGTATTTT. The J gene is TRBJ2-3, the V gene TRBV29-1; no definite D call. The CDR3 covers 14 residues. Germline V CDR1 and CDR2: SQVTM, ANQGSEA. V was trimmed by 5 bases and J by 4 bases, leaving 16 bases between them.

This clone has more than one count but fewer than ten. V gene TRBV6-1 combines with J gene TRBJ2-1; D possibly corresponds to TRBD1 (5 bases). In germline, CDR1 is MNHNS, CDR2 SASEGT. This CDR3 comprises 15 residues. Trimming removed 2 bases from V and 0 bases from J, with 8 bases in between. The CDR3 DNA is TGTGCCAGCAGTGAAAGGGGAAGCTCCTACAATGAGCAGTTCTTC. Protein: CASSERGSSYNEQFF.

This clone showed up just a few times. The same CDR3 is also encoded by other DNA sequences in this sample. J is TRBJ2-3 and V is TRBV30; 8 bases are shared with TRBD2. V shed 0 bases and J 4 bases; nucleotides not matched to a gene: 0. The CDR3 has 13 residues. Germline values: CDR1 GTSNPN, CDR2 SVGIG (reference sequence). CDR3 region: CAWSVGGADTQYF. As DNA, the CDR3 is TGTGCCTGGAGTGTCGGGGGGGCAGATACGCAGTATTTT.